A single sample is the source of the 9 T cell receptor beta chains below, sequenced in a study of cytomegalovirus exposure and HLA in healthy donors. The PCR made use of 60 Vbeta and 13 Jbeta primers. TCRdb's table, derived via immunoSEQ multiplex PCR, lists solely in-frame clones and lacks some. The sample includes 150,000 to 200,000 clones. The specimen was PBMCs. Receptors were obtained from a woman aged 18 to 35 in good health and CMV-seropositive.

The rearrangement links TRBV5-1 to TRBJ2-3; 12 bases line up with TRBD2. V dropped 1 base and J dropped 4; count of bases not matched to a gene: 1. Germline loops: CDR1 SGHRS, CDR2 YFSETQ. The CDR3 runs to 15 residues. The CDR3 bases are TGCGCCAGCAGCTTGACTAGCGGGGGGCCAGATACGCAGTATTTT. This codes for CASSLTSGGPDTQYF.

V gene TRBV25-1 combines with J gene TRBJ2-5; no clear D. The DNA end favors TRBJ2-7, so the J call may be wrong. The CDR3 has 12 residues. Germline CDR1 reads MGHDK; CDR2 reads SYGVNS. The CDR3 protein is CASSDSPYEQYF. CDR3 nucleotide sequence: TGTGCCAGCAGTGATTCCCCCTACGAGCAGTACTTC.

The genes are TRBV7-9 and TRBJ2-1, with a possible D match to TRBD2 (5 bases). Germline loops: CDR1 SEHNR, CDR2 FQNEAQ (reference sequence). The CDR3 loop spans 15 amino acids. Trimming took off 3 bases at V and 8 bases at J, with 17 bases between the two ends. The CDR3 nucleotides are TGTGCCAGCAGCTTTCTCGGACTGATTGACGATGAGCAGTTCTTC. It translates to CASSFLGLIDDEQFF. The variable domain in full, with the rest retrieved from reference TRBV7-9 and TRBJ2-1, is DTGVSQNPRHKITKRGQNVTFRCDPISEHNRLYWYRQTLGQGPEFLTYFQNEAQLEKSRLLSDRFSAERPKGSFSTLEIQRTEQGDSAMYLCASSFLGLIDDEQFFGPGTRLTVL.

The genes are TRBV25-1 and TRBJ2-1; D is possibly TRBD2 (6 bases). The CDR3 has 12 amino acids. Per germline, CDR1 MGHDK and CDR2 SYGVNS. V was shortened by 3 bases and J by 15 bases, with 15 bases between the two germline ends. CDR3 loop: CASSEWGVGMFF. The CDR3 nucleotides are TGTGCCAGCAGTGAGTGGGGGGTGGGTATGTTCTTC.

The chain has TRBV7-8 and TRBJ1-1; 9 bases are a match to TRBD1. With 5 bases clipped from V and 10 bases from J, the junction kept 8 bases outside the gene matches. The CDR3 has 13 amino acids. Germline CDR1 is SGHVS and CDR2 is FQNEAQ. This CDR3 reads CASSPDRGRGAFF. CDR3 sequence (DNA): TGTGCCAGCAGCCCGGACAGGGGAAGAGGAGCTTTCTTT.

The chain links TRBV5-1 to TRBJ2-2; 9 bases are shared with TRBD1. This CDR3 contains 20 residues. V was clipped by 1 base and J by 5 bases; unmatched bases: 18. Germline CDR1 SGHRS, CDR2 YFSETQ. As DNA, the CDR3 is TGCGCCAGCAGCTTGAGGTCCCACATACAGGGGGCAGAGGGTACCGGGGAGCTGTTTTTT. Its translation is CASSLRSHIQGAEGTGELFF.

V usage is TRBV5-4 and J usage is TRBJ1-2; 12 bases agree with TRBD1. Trimming removed 5 bases from V and 2 bases from J; junction bases left unmatched: 4. The CDR3 covers 15 residues. The germline gives CDR1 SGHNT, CDR2 YYREEE (reference sequence). CDR3 coding DNA: TGTGCCAGCAGGGGGGGACAGGGGGCCAACTATGGCTACACCTTC. Amino acids: CASRGGQGANYGYTF.

The chain employs TRBV10-3 and TRBJ2-5; D gene uncertain. There are 15 residues in the CDR3. V gave up 2 bases and J gave up 2 bases, with 12 bases separating them. CDR1 and CDR2 (germline): ENHRY, SYGVKD. The CDR3 DNA sequence: TGTGCCATCAGTGAGCCTTCGGTGATTCAAGAGACCCAGTACTTC. This translates into CAISEPSVIQETQYF.

The chain's CDR3 is CASSHFTGDDGTEAFF. DNA for the CDR3: TGTGCCAGCAGCCACTTTACAGGGGACGATGGAACTGAAGCTTTCTTT. The chain is built from TRBV7-8 and TRBJ1-1; 7 positions agree with TRBD1. The V gene end was trimmed by 5 bases and the J gene end by 5 bases; junction bases not matched to a gene: 14. CDR3 length: 16 amino acids. Germline lookup yields CDR1 SGHVS and CDR2 FQNEAQ.